These T cell receptor beta chains were read from a single sample in a study of blood T cells in healthy people across ages. TCRdb reprocessed the 5' RACE reads via MiXCR and lists one record per CDR3 protein. The sample carries about 1.4 million distinct CDR3 sequences, roughly 60% recorded once. The sequenced sample consisted of blood. The receptors originated from a man younger than 35 in good health. CDR3s include the opening cysteine and the closing phenylalanine or tryptophan. The D gene is left open where the match is weak. Rows give clone size only sometimes, using once, few, many, or a class for an expanded clone.

size	J	V	D	CDR3	DNA
.	TRBJ2-3	TRBV20-1	.	CSARDWRGSTDTQYF	TGCAGTGCTAGAGATTGGCGGGGTAGCACAGATACGCAGTATTTT
.	TRBJ1-2	TRBV2	.	CASSAHPGQGYTF	TGTGCCAGCAGCGCCCATCCCGGACAGGGCTACACCTTC
.	TRBJ1-2	TRBV2	.	CASSDRAGSYTF	TGTGCCAGCAGTGACAGGGCGGGGAGCTACACCTTC
.	TRBJ2-1	TRBV10-1	.	CASNRKRDQFF	TGCGCCAGCAACCGCAAACGGGACCAGTTCTTC
.	TRBJ2-1	TRBV21-1	.	CASSKVWDRGNRNEQFF	TGTGCCAGCAGCAAAGTGTGGGACAGGGGGAATAGGAATGAGCAGTTCTTC
few	TRBJ1-5	TRBV6-1	.	CASSYGDNQPQHF	TGTGCCAGCAGCTATGGAGACAATCAGCCCCAGCATTTT
.	TRBJ1-2	TRBV12-3/TRBV12-4	.	CASSFGWGDGYTF	TGTGCCAGCAGTTTTGGATGGGGGGATGGCTACACCTTC
.	TRBJ2-7	TRBV6-2/TRBV6-3	.	CASSYSIGRSGTYQYF	TGTGCCAGCAGTTACTCGATTGGTCGTTCGGGAACATACCAGTACTTC
.	TRBJ2-1	TRBV20-1	TRBD2	CSAGPRTSEKFF	TGCAGTGCTGGGCCCCGGACTAGCGAGAAGTTCTTC
.	TRBJ1-2	TRBV5-1	TRBD1	CASSLEGQHYGYTF	TGCGCCAGCAGCTTGGAGGGACAGCACTATGGCTACACCTTC
.	TRBJ2-6	TRBV4-3	.	CASSQETRVSGANVPTF	TGCGCCAGCAGCCAAGAAACCAGGGTTTCTGGGGCCAACGTCCCGACTTTC
.	TRBJ1-3	TRBV15	.	CATSIGISGNTIYF	TGTGCCACCTCAATTGGAATCTCTGGAAACACCATATATTTT
few	TRBJ2-3	TRBV7-2	.	CASSLMAGRGDTQYF	TGTGCCAGCAGCCTCATGGCCGGCCGGGGGGATACGCAGTATTTT
few	TRBJ1-2	TRBV20-1	.	CSARGSSQKLNYGYTF	TGCAGTGCTAGAGGGTCTTCCCAGAAACTTAACTATGGCTACACCTTC
few	TRBJ2-3	TRBV7-2	.	CASSAPFTDTQYF	TGTGCCAGCAGCGCTCCGTTCACAGATACGCAGTATTTT
.	TRBJ1-1	TRBV6-5	TRBD1	CASSYSYSGGGGRTEAFF	TGTGCCAGCAGTTACTCGTACTCAGGGGGCGGAGGAAGGACTGAAGCTTTCTTT
many	TRBJ2-7	TRBV6-5	TRBD2	CASNGLASGRSEQYF	TGTGCCAGCAACGGTCTGGCTAGCGGGAGATCCGAGCAGTACTTC
.	TRBJ2-1	TRBV11-2	TRBD2	CASSLVAGEWNEQFF	TGTGCCAGCAGCTTAGTAGCGGGAGAGTGGAATGAGCAGTTCTTC
few	TRBJ2-6	TRBV5-6	.	CASSLGGYSGANVLTF	TGTGCCAGCAGCTTGGGCGGGTACTCTGGGGCCAACGTCCTGACTTTC